Sequencing of this T cell receptor (beta chain) was carried out in a study of blood T cell repertoires in COVID-19. About the research overall: Sources were T cells, B-cell-depleted T cells, or PBMCs; the material itself was cDNA or gDNA.

Study processing details: Reference gene primers were amplified, and this amplification served to estimate nucleated cell counts. Sequencing was performed with immunoSEQ multiplex PCR; in TCRdb, only in-frame clones are kept and a portion is missing. V and J calls and clone size are as listed in that table; D and trimming were resolved from the DNA. The sample has about 160,000 clones, about nine tenths seen once; the top ten hold roughly 3.9%. The V and J ends lost 1 base and 0 bases respectively, with 3 bases between them. The germline gives CDR1 SGHVS, CDR2 FNYEAQ. CDR3 length: 13 residues. The sample holds a few counts of this clone.

The sample was peripheral blood. The TCR sequence derives from a woman aged 60-75 years who had recovered from COVID-19. This chain uses TRBV7-6 with TRBJ1-1; no reliable D call. This CDR3 reads CASSLVLNTEAFF. CDR3 in DNA: TGTGCCAGCAGCTTAGTCTTGAACACTGAAGCTTTCTTT.